Given below is one T cell receptor beta chain in context. Germline V gene sequence: CDR1 SQVTM, CDR2 ANQGSEA. This CDR3 region has 11 residues. Trimming left V 6 bases short and J 6 bases short, with 11 bases between. The data derive from a study of blood T cell repertoires in COVID-19. Study as a whole: Whether acute or convalescent, the COVID-19 samples came from the United States, Italy and Spain. Sources were T cells, B-cell-depleted T cells, or PBMCs; the material itself was cDNA or gDNA.

Authors' methods: Reference gene primer amplification in the assay estimated nucleated cell counts. TCRdb keeps only in-frame clones here, not all; method: immunoSEQ multiplex PCR. V and J calls and clone size are as listed in that table; D and trimming were resolved from the DNA. Here the sample spans nearly 200,000 clones, approximately 80% being singletons. The chain combines TRBV29-1 with TRBJ1-1; D remains unclear. What was sequenced was peripheral blood. This TCR came from a human donor with acute or convalescent COVID-19. The donor label of this sample is uncertain. This chain's CDR3 is CSVESGPEAFF. The CDR3 DNA reads as TGCAGCGTAGAGAGCGGACCTGAAGCTTTCTTT. Variable domain in full (rest from reference TRBV29-1 and TRBJ1-1): SAVISQKPSRDICQRGTSLTIQCQVDSQVTMMFWYRQQPGQSLTLIATANQGSEATYESGFVIDKFPISRPNLTFSTLTVSNMSPEDSSIYLCSVESGPEAFFGQGTRLTVV.